This T cell receptor (beta chain) came from a study of OX40 agonist ivuxolimab in advanced cancers. About the study: Ivuxolimab, an agonist antibody against OX40 (CD134), was given to patients. Cohort: 80% to 85% men, mean age approximately 60, aged about 20 to 79. Every 2 weeks, patients got intravenous ivuxolimab at one of six dose levels (0.01-10 mg/kg).

Study conclusions and caveats: At 0.1 to 3.0 mg/kg and by week 6, CD4+ and CD8+ T cells in the blood had expanded clonally.

Germline CDR1 is LNHNV and CDR2 is YYDKDF (reference sequence). Trimming left V 0 bases short and J 6 bases short, with 11 bases between. This CDR3 has 14 residues. TCRdb's copy holds only in-frame clones and misses some; the assay was immunoSEQ multiplex PCR. The table shows about 40,000 clones, with approximately 90% occurring only once. As regards this clone: Its antigen is undetermined.

The TCR sequence derives from an adult with an advanced solid tumor such as melanoma, head and neck, liver or kidney cancer. V and J are TRBV15 and TRBJ1-1; D call uncertain. The material was CD4+ or CD8+ T cells sorted from blood, obtained in a trial of the OX40 agonist ivuxolimab. This CDR3 reads CATSRDKGLSEAFF. For the CDR3, the DNA is TGTGCCACCAGCAGAGACAAGGGATTATCTGAAGCTTTCTTT.